A single sample is the source of the 5 T cell receptor beta chains below, sequenced in a study of cytomegalovirus exposure and HLA in healthy donors. The method was immunoSEQ multiplex PCR; TCRdb's version includes in-frame clones alone and lacks a portion of them. The table has 100,000 to 150,000 clones, over 85% seen once. Source material: PBMCs. Every receptor here comes from a woman aged 18-29 years in good health and CMV-seronegative.

The chain recombines TRBV5-1 with TRBJ2-3; a weak D match, TRBD1 (6 bases). The CDR3 is 16 residues long. V dropped 4 bases and J dropped 3 bases, with 18 bases sitting between them. CDR1 is SGHRS and CDR2 is YFSETQ in the germline V gene. The CDR3 sequence: CASSKGTGIGTDTQYF. The DNA for the CDR3 is TGCGCCAGCAGCAAAGGAACAGGGATTGGTACAGATACGCAGTATTTT.

In DNA, the CDR3 is TGTGCCACCAGCAGAGATTCCACGGAGGGGGAGCAGTACTTC. The encoded protein is CATSRDSTEGEQYF. V and J are TRBV15 and TRBJ2-7; a possible D gene is TRBD2 (6 bases). CDR3 length: 14 residues. The V end was cut by 0 bases, the J end by 7 bases, with 13 bases between. The V gene's germline CDR1 is LNHNV and CDR2 YYDKDF (reference sequence).

The V and J genes are TRBV4-2 and TRBJ2-1, with D unclear. CDR1 and CDR2 from the germline V gene are LGHNA and YNFKEQ. V shed 0 bases and J shed 2 bases, with 11 bases lying between them. This CDR3 comprises 16 residues. CDR3 in amino acids: CASSQERGITYNEQFF. The CDR3 DNA follows: TGTGCCAGCAGCCAAGAACGAGGAATTACCTACAATGAGCAGTTCTTC.

The rearrangement uses TRBV7-8 and TRBJ1-1, with D possibly being TRBD1 (6 bases). The CDR3 has 16 residues. CDR1 is SGHVS, CDR2 FQNEAQ, per germline. V lost 2 bases, J lost 4 bases, and 17 bases lay in between. The CDR3 is CASSLRDTRLVTEAFF. The CDR3 DNA sequence: TGTGCCAGCAGCTTACGGGACACCCGGCTCGTCACTGAAGCTTTCTTT.

This chain uses TRBV21-1 with TRBJ2-1; the table names TRBD2, a call not compared with the DNA. TRBV21-1 is given as a pseudogene. The CDR3 is 15 amino acids. CDR3 residues: CASSKVGGRGDEQFF. CDR3 in DNA: TGTGCCAGCAGCAAAGTTGGCGGGAGGGGGGATGAGCAGTTCTTC.